This paragraph reports one T cell receptor beta chain. Its antigen remains unidentified. This specimen belongs to a study of CD8 T cells in Susac syndrome. Random hexamers were used to reverse transcribe roughly 0.45 to 1 ug of RNA. The authors amplified TCR beta CDR3 across 54 Vbeta and 13 Jbeta using immunoSEQ multiplex PCR. Each CDR3 protein is one row after TCRdb ran MiXCR on the immunoSEQ multiplex PCR reads. The sample includes some 150,000 distinct CDR3 sequences, approximately 94% seen only once; the top ten take 0.2% to 0.25%. The germline V gene has CDR1 SQVTM and CDR2 ANQGSEA. This CDR3 contains 11 residues. V lost 0 bases to trimming and J lost 10 bases, with 7 bases between them. Broader study findings: It was acknowledged in the study that its TCR sequencing and HLA analysis involved a relatively small number of individuals.

CD8+ and CD4+ blood T cells underwent TCR beta sequencing. The rearrangement joins TRBV29-1 to TRBJ2-1, with D possibly being TRBD2 (6 bases). This TCR derives from a human donor with multiple sclerosis. Sequencing was done on a sample of CD8+ T cells from PBMCs. CDR3 protein: CSVEDRGEQFF. Written as DNA, the CDR3 is TGCAGCGTTGAAGATCGGGGGGAGCAGTTCTTC.